Below, 12 T cell receptor beta chains from the same sample are listed, as sequenced in a study of shared clonotypes between healthy human individuals. Sequencing used immunoSEQ multiplex PCR; TCRdb keeps in-frame clones, though not all of them. The sample includes approximately 1.5 million clones, approximately 98% of them seen just once. Sequenced: naive CD4+ T cells sorted from blood. As for subset: CD45RA+ positively selected. All receptors come from a man aged 25-45 years in good health.

The J gene is TRBJ1-2, the V gene TRBV5-4; no definite D call. The CDR3 sequence is 14 residues long. Germline lookup yields CDR1 SGHNT and CDR2 YYREEE (reference sequence). Deletions cut 0 bases from V and 4 bases from J, with 10 bases between. The CDR3 coding sequence is TGTGCCAGCAGCTTGGAGGCAGGCTCCTATGGCTACACCTTC. This codes for CASSLEAGSYGYTF. The complete variable domain, with remaining parts taken from reference TRBV5-4 and TRBJ1-2, reads ETGVTQSPTHLIKTRGQQVTLRCSSQSGHNTVSWYQQALGQGPQFIFQYYREEENGRGNFPPRFSGLQFPNYSSELNVNALELDDSALYLCASSLEAGSYGYTFGSGTRLTVV.

CDR3 residues: CASSIGQGADTQYF. CDR3 nucleotides: TGTGCCAGCAGCATTGGACAGGGGGCAGATACGCAGTATTTT. The gene calls are TRBV5-8 and TRBJ2-3, with 10 bases that match TRBD1. CDR1 and CDR2 from the germline V gene are SGHTS and YDEGEE. The CDR3 is 14 amino acids. V lost 4 bases and J lost 4; bases outside the gene matches: 3. Full variable domain (remainder filled in from reference TRBV5-8 and TRBJ2-3): EAGVTQSPTHLIKTRGQQATLRCSPISGHTSVYWYQQALGLGLQFLLWYDEGEERNRGNFPPRFSGRQFPNYSSELNVNALELEDSALYLCASSIGQGADTQYFGPGTRLTVL.

The CDR3 loop reads CASSLRIAGIGGYEQYF. The CDR3 nucleotides are TGTGCCAGCAGCTTACGGATAGCGGGAATTGGTGGTTACGAGCAGTACTTC. V is TRBV11-2 and J is TRBJ2-7, with TRBD2 matching 8 bases. CDR1 and CDR2 (germline): SGHAT, FQNNGV. CDR3 size: 17 residues. V lost 2 bases to trimming and J lost 4 bases; unmatched junction nucleotides: 13. The full variable domain, with the rest looked up from reference TRBV11-2 and TRBJ2-7, is EAGVAQSPRYKIIEKRQSVAFWCNPISGHATLYWYQQILGQGPKLLIQFQNNGVVDDSQLPKDRFSAERLKGVDSTLKIQPAKLEDSAVYLCASSLRIAGIGGYEQYFGPGTRLTVT.

The chain links TRBV19 to TRBJ2-1; no definite D call. The germline CDR1 and CDR2 sequences are LNHDA and SQIVND (reference sequence). The CDR3 length is 16 residues. V gave up 5 bases and J gave up 0 bases, with 14 bases separating them. The CDR3 bases are TGTGCCAGTAGTCCCCGGGCCCAAAGCTCCTACAATGAGCAGTTCTTC. It yields the protein CASSPRAQSSYNEQFF.

The rearrangement links TRBV5-6 to TRBJ2-3; 8 positions match TRBD2. Trimming at V came to 1 base and at J to 2 bases, leaving 3 bases not matched to a gene. The length of the CDR3 is 15 residues. Looked up from germline, CDR1 is SGHDT and CDR2 is YYEEEE. The CDR3 reads CASSLWREVTDTQYF. The CDR3 DNA sequence: TGTGCCAGCAGCTTGTGGCGGGAGGTCACAGATACGCAGTATTTT.

V and J are TRBV27 and TRBJ2-7; either TRBD1 or TRBD2 may supply D (5 bases each). The CDR3 length is 13 residues. Per the germline V gene, CDR1 is MNHEY and CDR2 is SMNVEV (reference sequence). Deletions cut 3 bases from V and 7 bases from J, with 13 bases between. The CDR3 loop is CASSFARGDEQYF. The DNA for the CDR3 is TGTGCCAGCAGTTTCGCCCGAGGGGATGAGCAGTACTTC.

In its sample, this clone was seen a few times. This CDR3 is CASSEEDRNEQFF. In DNA, the CDR3 is TGTGCCAGCAGTGAAGAGGACAGGAATGAGCAGTTCTTC. The chain links TRBV6-4 to TRBJ2-1; 7 bases map to TRBD1. There are 13 residues in the CDR3. The J segment lost 7 bases and the V segment lost 3 bases, leaving 3 bases of the junction unmatched. From germline, CDR1 is MRHNA and CDR2 SNTAGT.

The chain links TRBV2 to TRBJ1-4; unclear D gene. V shed 8 bases and J shed 8 bases, with 12 bases lying between them. This CDR3 region has 12 residues. Germline V gene lookup returns CDR1 SNHLY and CDR2 FYNNEI. For the CDR3, the DNA is TGTGCCAGCGGGGTGGAGCGGGAAAAACTGTTTTTT. Residues: CASGVEREKLFF.

This clone was detected only once. The gene calls are TRBV29-1 and TRBJ2-3; TRBD2 matches at 7 bases. The germline V gene has CDR1 SQVTM and CDR2 ANQGSEA. The trim removed 2 bases at V and 4 bases at J, leaving 6 bases unmatched. This CDR3 comprises 14 residues. CDR3 sequence: CSVESRGSPDTQYF. The DNA of the CDR3 is TGCAGCGTTGAATCGCGCGGGAGCCCAGATACGCAGTATTTT.

The count of this clone is one. This sample includes further DNA sequences coding for the same CDR3. This chain uses TRBV5-1 with TRBJ2-1, with unresolved D. V lost 0 bases and J 0 bases, leaving 7 bases between the germline ends. Germline V lookup: CDR1 SGHRS, CDR2 YFSETQ. The CDR3 extends over 15 amino acids. CDR3 in amino acids: CASSLDLSSYNEQFF. CDR3 sequence (DNA): TGCGCCAGCAGCTTGGACCTTAGCTCCTACAATGAGCAGTTCTTC. Supplemented by reference TRBV5-1 and TRBJ2-1, the full variable domain reads KAGVTQTPRYLIKTRGQQVTLSCSPISGHRSVSWYQQTPGQGLQFLFEYFSETQRNKGNFPGRFSGRQFSNSRSEMNVSTLELGDSALYLCASSLDLSSYNEQFFGPGTRLTVL.

The V call is TRBV2, the J call TRBJ2-7; no definite D call. In germline, CDR1 is SNHLY, CDR2 FYNNEI. CDR3 length: 13 amino acids. Trimming stripped 4 bases from V and 5 bases from J, with 12 bases between. CDR3 bases: TGTGCCAGCAGTGTATCCGGGTCGCACGAGCAGTACTTC. Translating it yields CASSVSGSHEQYF.

The chain links TRBV6-6 to TRBJ2-1; 12 bases are shared with TRBD2. This CDR3 region has 15 residues. V lost 6 bases, J lost 8 bases, and 8 bases stayed unmatched. Germline V gene data show CDR1 as MNHNY and CDR2 as SVGAGI (reference sequence). This CDR3 is CASSTRLAGAYEQFF. The CDR3 DNA reads TGTGCCAGCAGCACTCGACTAGCGGGAGCCTATGAGCAGTTCTTC.